One sample yielded the 3 T cell receptor beta chains listed below, sequenced in a study of cytomegalovirus exposure and HLA in healthy donors. Repertoires were generated with immunoSEQ multiplex PCR, while TCRdb's copy carries only in-frame clones and drops some. The sample holds 160,000 or so clones, approximately 90% seen once. Sequencing input: PBMCs. The source of these receptors is a man younger than 35 in good health and CMV-seronegative.

The chain recombines TRBV25-1 with TRBJ2-3; 13 bases are shared with TRBD2. This CDR3 has 16 amino acids. CDR1 is MGHDK and CDR2 is SYGVNS in the germline V gene. The V and J ends lost 4 bases and 6 bases, in that order; junction bases with no gene match: 7. This CDR3 is CASSAQLAGGLDTQYF. DNA for the CDR3: TGTGCCAGCAGTGCCCAACTAGCGGGGGGGCTGGATACGCAGTATTTT.

The chain has TRBV7-6 and TRBJ2-7; 9 bases are shared with TRBD1. Germline V gene data show CDR1 as SGHVS and CDR2 as FNYEAQ. V lost 4 bases, J lost 0 bases, and 4 bases stayed unmatched. The length of the CDR3 is 15 residues. The CDR3 DNA reads as TGTGCCAGCAGCTCCGGGACAGGGTACTCCTACGAGCAGTACTTC. Amino acids: CASSSGTGYSYEQYF.

The V gene is TRBV6-5, the J gene TRBJ1-3; a possible D gene is TRBD1 (6 bases). This CDR3 has 12 amino acids. The V end lost 8 bases, the J end lost 2 bases, and 7 bases lay between the germline ends. Germline lookup yields CDR1 MNHEY and CDR2 SVGAGI. The CDR3 sequence is CASEGAGNTIYF. In nucleotides, the CDR3 is TGTGCCAGCGAGGGGGCTGGAAACACCATATATTTT.